The clone carrying this T cell receptor (beta chain) was observed at least ten times. Its target is unknown. Not a single patient had been given any form of treatment at any point before undergoing thyroid surgery. Trimming at V came to 2 bases and at J to 11 bases, leaving 14 bases not matched to a gene. The CDR3 runs 15 residues. CDR1 is SGHVS, CDR2 FQNEAQ, per germline. This entry comes from a study of metastatic and nonmetastatic thyroid tumors. Findings and caveats of the study: Compared with benign nodules, malignant thyroid tumors were reported to have significantly higher TCR beta diversity in both blood and tumor.

TCRdb re-analyzed the PCR reads using MiXCR. The table shows about 24,000 clones, with about 26% occurring only once. Sequenced input: blood. The clonotype comes from a male donor with papillary thyroid cancer or a benign thyroid nodule (not recorded which). Some clones in this sample may be carry-over from other donors' samples. V is TRBV7-8 and J is TRBJ1-1; TRBD1 matches at 7 bases. The CDR3 nucleotides read TGTGCCAGCAGCTTAAGGAGGGGGCGACAGGTTGGGGCTTTCTTT. Translation: CASSLRRGRQVGAFF. Drawing the rest from reference TRBV7-8 and TRBJ1-1, the complete variable domain is GAGVSQSPRYKVAKRGQDVALRCDPISGHVSLFWYQQALGQGPEFLTYFQNEAQLDKSGLPSDRFFAERPEGSVSTLKIQRTQQEDSAVYLCASSLRRGRQVGAFFGQGTRLTVV.